This entry lists 24 T cell receptor beta chains sequenced from one sample in a study of CD8 T cells in Susac syndrome. A quantity of roughly 0.5 to 1 ug RNA underwent reverse transcription using random hexamers. TCRdb ran MiXCR on the immunoSEQ multiplex PCR reads and lists one entry per CDR3 protein. The data hold some 150,000 distinct CDR3 sequences, with about 93% observed a single time. Sample: CD8+ T cells from PBMCs. The receptor source for this set is a human donor in good health.

The chain employs TRBV27 and TRBJ2-7, with 8 bases fitting TRBD1. CDR3 length: 13 amino acids. In germline, CDR1 is MNHEY, CDR2 SMNVEV (reference sequence). V dropped 10 bases and J dropped 3; count of bases not matched to a gene: 8. The CDR3 region is CATAIGQGYEQYF. CDR3 nucleotides: TGTGCCACGGCTATCGGACAGGGCTACGAGCAGTACTTC.

V and J are TRBV15 and TRBJ2-1; 9 bases align to TRBD1. This CDR3 has 16 residues. Germline CDR1 reads LNHNV; CDR2 reads YYDKDF (reference sequence). The V gene end was trimmed by 1 base and the J gene end by 6 bases; junction bases not matched to a gene: 7. The CDR3 is CATSRAGTGPINEQFF. CDR3 bases: TGTGCCACCAGCAGAGCCGGGACAGGGCCCATCAATGAGCAGTTCTTC.

The rearrangement joins TRBV7-8 to TRBJ2-2, with 9 positions matching TRBD2. CDR3 length equals 17 residues. Germline V gene sequence: CDR1 SGHVS, CDR2 FQNEAQ. V lost 1 base to trimming and J lost 6 bases; unmatched junction nucleotides: 9. The CDR3 is CASSLVGSGRSSGELFF. In nucleotides, the CDR3 is TGTGCCAGCAGCTTAGTCGGCAGCGGGAGGTCCTCCGGGGAGCTGTTTTTT.

The rearrangement uses TRBV15 and TRBJ2-7, with TRBD2 identical over 9 bases. Germline CDR1 and CDR2: LNHNV and YYDKDF (reference sequence). The CDR3 loop spans 17 amino acids. J gave up 2 bases and V 1 base, and 9 bases lay outside the gene matches. This CDR3 is CATSRVATSGPPYEQYF. CDR3 in DNA: TGTGCCACCAGCAGAGTGGCCACTAGCGGGCCTCCCTACGAGCAGTACTTC.

This clonotype was observed once. J is TRBJ2-2 and V is TRBV4-3, with 9 positions matching TRBD1. The germline CDR1 and CDR2 sequences are LGHNA and YSLEER. V shed 2 bases, J shed 1 base, and the junction held 2 bases outside the gene matches. This CDR3 comprises 16 residues. The CDR3 bases are TGCGCCAGCAGCCAACCGGGACAGGGGAACACCGGGGAGCTGTTTTTT. It specifies CASSQPGQGNTGELFF.

The genes are TRBV30 and TRBJ2-3; D gene ambiguous. V dropped 2 bases and J dropped 6 bases, with 9 bases sitting between them. Germline CDR1 GTSNPN, CDR2 SVGIG (reference sequence). This CDR3 is built from 12 residues. The CDR3 here is CAWSYLSDTQYF. In DNA, the CDR3 is TGTGCCTGGAGTTACTTAAGTGATACGCAGTATTTT.

The rearrangement joins TRBV7-9 to TRBJ1-4; D ambiguous. The germline CDR1 and CDR2 sequences are SEHNR and FQNEAQ (reference sequence). The length of the CDR3 is 13 residues. V gave up 4 bases and J gave up 6 bases, with 9 bases separating them. The CDR3 sequence: CASSSSMDEKLFF. DNA of the CDR3: TGTGCCAGCAGCTCCTCCATGGATGAAAAACTGTTTTTT.

The V and J genes are TRBV5-1 and TRBJ2-3; D uncertain. V lost 2 bases to trimming and J lost 0 bases, with 10 bases between them. The CDR3 has 15 amino acids. Germline CDR1 is SGHRS and CDR2 is YFSETQ. The CDR3 bases are TGCGCCAGCAGCTTCCTAGGAACTAGCACAGATACGCAGTATTTT. It specifies CASSFLGTSTDTQYF. Filled out from reference TRBV5-1 and TRBJ2-3, the complete variable domain reads KAGVTQTPRYLIKTRGQQVTLSCSPISGHRSVSWYQQTPGQGLQFLFEYFSETQRNKGNFPGRFSGRQFSNSRSEMNVSTLELGDSALYLCASSFLGTSTDTQYFGPGTRLTVL.

This clonotype was observed once. This chain links TRBV29-1 with TRBJ1-2; the D is unclear. This CDR3 is 13 amino acids long. V was trimmed by 6 bases and J by 0 bases, leaving 11 bases between them. Looked up from germline, CDR1 is SQVTM and CDR2 is ANQGSEA. The CDR3 region is CSVLGRTNYGYTF. DNA of the CDR3: TGCAGCGTACTCGGACGGACTAACTATGGCTACACCTTC.

This clonotype is a singleton in its sample. This chain joins TRBV24-1 and TRBJ2-4; D may be TRBD2 (5 bases). Trimming took off 2 bases at V and 0 bases at J, with 10 bases between the two ends. Germline CDR1 reads KGHDR; CDR2 reads SFDVKD. The CDR3 spans 16 residues. The CDR3, as DNA: TGTGCCACCAGTGATTCCGCGACTATAGCCAAAAACATTCAGTACTTC. It encodes CATSDSATIAKNIQYF.

V gene TRBV11-2 combines with J gene TRBJ2-5, with 12 nucleotides matching TRBD1. Germline V gene sequence: CDR1 SGHAT, CDR2 FQNNGV. With V trimmed by 5 bases and J by 0 bases, 4 bases remained unmatched. The length of the CDR3 is 16 residues. Here the CDR3 reads CASSPGQGADQETQYF. The CDR3 DNA is TGTGCCAGCAGCCCGGGACAGGGGGCAGACCAAGAGACCCAGTACTTC.

The chain has TRBV19 and TRBJ2-1; 7 nucleotides agree with TRBD2. CDR3 length: 14 amino acids. J lost 9 bases, V lost 0 bases, and 5 bases had no gene match. CDR1 is LNHDA and CDR2 is SQIVND in the germline V gene (reference sequence). CDR3: CASSIDTGGGEQFF. The CDR3 DNA is TGTGCCAGTAGTATAGATACGGGCGGGGGTGAGCAGTTCTTC. Full variable domain (missing parts from reference TRBV19 and TRBJ2-1): DGGITQSPKYLFRKEGQNVTLSCEQNLNHDAMYWYRQDPGQGLRLIYYSQIVNDFQKGDIAEGYSVSREKKESFPLTVTSAQKNPTAFYLCASSIDTGGGEQFFGPGTRLTVL.

This clonotype is medium-sized (0.01 to 0.1%) by share. The chain has TRBV27 and TRBJ2-5; weak D call: TRBD1 (5 bases). Germline values: CDR1 MNHEY, CDR2 SMNVEV (reference sequence). The CDR3 sequence is 15 residues long. Trimming left V 4 bases short and J 4 bases short, with 16 bases between. As DNA, the CDR3 is TGTGCCAGCAGTTCCTCAGGGTCCTATGGAGAGACCCAGTACTTC. Its translation is CASSSSGSYGETQYF.

The genes are TRBV12-3 or TRBV12-4 and TRBJ2-1, with TRBD2 identical over 9 bases. This CDR3 is built from 17 residues. Trimming took 4 bases from V and 4 from J; bases not matched to a gene: 11. For the CDR3, the DNA is TGTGCCAGCAGTTCGACGATTAGCGGGAGTTTATACAATGAGCAGTTCTTC. Translating gives CASSSTISGSLYNEQFF.

V is TRBV5-1 and J is TRBJ2-7; TRBD2 matches at 14 bases. The CDR3 contains 14 residues. Germline CDR1 is SGHRS and CDR2 is YFSETQ. The trim removed 4 bases at V and 9 bases at J, leaving 6 bases unmatched. CDR3: CASSQGLAGEGQYF. As DNA, the CDR3 is TGCGCCAGCAGCCAGGGACTAGCGGGAGAGGGGCAGTACTTC. The full variable domain, in which reference TRBV5-1 and TRBJ2-7 provide the parts outside the CDR3, is KAGVTQTPRYLIKTRGQQVTLSCSPISGHRSVSWYQQTPGQGLQFLFEYFSETQRNKGNFPGRFSGRQFSNSRSEMNVSTLELGDSALYLCASSQGLAGEGQYFGPGTRLTVT.

V is TRBV7-2 and J is TRBJ2-1, with D perhaps given as TRBD1 or TRBD2 (5 bases each). The V and J ends lost 0 bases and 6 bases respectively, with 9 bases between them. The germline CDR1 and CDR2 sequences are SGHTA and FQGNSA. The CDR3 consists of 14 residues. CDR3 region: CASSLARGRNEQFF. Here the CDR3 DNA reads TGTGCCAGCAGCTTAGCCCGGGGCCGCAATGAGCAGTTCTTC.

The rearrangement uses TRBV12-3 or TRBV12-4 and TRBJ1-5, with D perhaps TRBD1 (5 bases). V was shortened by 2 bases and J by 4 bases, with 6 bases between the two germline ends. The CDR3 totals 13 residues. The CDR3 nucleotides read TGTGCCAGCAGTTTATACAGGAATCAGCCCCAGCATTTT. Encoded protein: CASSLYRNQPQHF.

This chain uses TRBV18 with TRBJ2-3; 10 bases are a match to TRBD2. CDR1 is KGHSH and CDR2 is LQKENI in the germline V gene. The CDR3 has 17 amino acids. The V gene end was trimmed by 3 bases and the J gene end by 4 bases; junction bases not matched to a gene: 10. CDR3 DNA sequence: TGTGCCAGCTCACCCGTTCCCTCGAGCGGGAGGGCAGATACGCAGTATTTT. Its protein product is CASSPVPSSGRADTQYF. The complete variable domain, with remaining parts taken from reference TRBV18 and TRBJ2-3, reads NAGVMQNPRHLVRRRGQEARLRCSPMKGHSHVYWYRQLPEEGLKFMVYLQKENIIDESGMPKERFSAEFPKEGPSILRIQQVVRGDSAAYFCASSPVPSSGRADTQYFGPGTRLTVL.

For the CDR3, the DNA is TGTGCCAGCAGTGAAGTTGAGTTCCAAGAGACCCAGTACTTC. Amino acid sequence: CASSEVEFQETQYF. V and J are TRBV2 and TRBJ2-5; D is ambiguous. Germline V gene data show CDR1 as SNHLY and CDR2 as FYNNEI. This CDR3 contains 14 residues. The V end was cut by 1 base, the J end by 1 base, with 7 bases between.

The V and J genes are TRBV18 and TRBJ2-1; D unclear. CDR1 KGHSH and CDR2 LQKENI come from the germline V gene. Trimming pared 3 bases from V and 0 bases from J, leaving 9 bases between. The CDR3 is 15 amino acids. The CDR3 spells CASSPSVFSYNEQFF. CDR3 bases: TGTGCCAGCTCACCGAGCGTCTTCTCCTACAATGAGCAGTTCTTC.

The chain has TRBV4-3 and TRBJ2-3, with D perhaps given as TRBD1 or TRBD2 (5 bases each). Germline assignment: CDR1 LGHNA and CDR2 YSLEER. Trimming left V 4 bases short and J 0 bases short, with 11 bases between. This CDR3 is 15 amino acids long. The CDR3 sequence is CASSLGTVSTDTQYF. The CDR3 nucleotides read TGCGCCAGCAGCCTGGGGACGGTCAGCACAGATACGCAGTATTTT.

This sequence joins TRBV15 and TRBJ1-3; 10 positions agree with TRBD1. Germline values: CDR1 LNHNV, CDR2 YYDKDF (reference sequence). Trimming removed 5 bases from V and 3 bases from J; junction bases left unmatched: 7. The CDR3 contains 16 residues. CDR3 DNA: TGTGCCACCAGCCGCGGGACAGGGGTTATTGGAAACACCATATATTTT. Protein: CATSRGTGVIGNTIYF.

This clonotype was found a few times. J is TRBJ2-1 and V is TRBV29-1; 7 bases agree with TRBD2. Germline lookup yields CDR1 SQVTM and CDR2 ANQGSEA. The junction had 17 bases not matched to a gene; V was cut back by 8 bases and J by 7 bases. The CDR3 covers 15 residues. CDR3 residues: CSCGSEIQYVNEQFF. The CDR3, as DNA: TGCAGCTGCGGGAGTGAAATCCAATACGTGAATGAGCAGTTCTTC.

This clonotype has more than one count but fewer than ten. CDR3 coding DNA: TGTGCCAGCAGCTTGGCGCAAGATACGCAGTATTTT. Its protein product is CASSLAQDTQYF. This chain uses TRBV11-1 with TRBJ2-3; D is ambiguous. The CDR3 consists of 12 residues. The V end was cut by 3 bases, the J end by 5 bases, with 6 bases between. Germline CDR1 reads SGHAT; CDR2 reads FQDESV (reference sequence).